This TCR beta chain was recovered during a study of radiotherapy plus CTLA-4 blockade in lung cancer. Study as a whole: Objective responses emerged in roughly a sixth of patients, and 30% to 40% attained disease control.

The CDR3 runs 15 residues. V was trimmed by 3 bases and J by 4 bases, leaving 16 bases between them. From germline, CDR1 is SGDLS and CDR2 YYNGEE. This clone was detected a few times. Its antigen is unknown. Treatment of patients with chemo-refractory metastatic non-small-cell lung cancer consisted of focal radiation plus CTLA-4 blockade with ipilimumab. Profiling relied on immunoSEQ multiplex PCR, and the TCRdb table lists in-frame clones only, not all of them. The sample lists more than 90,000 clones; roughly 74% were seen once. General study findings and limits: Some TCR clones had been derived from tumors. These clones expanded in peripheral blood after radiotherapy plus ipilimumab. Strongest reported response predictors: early blood clone changes and post-radiation interferon-beta.

The TCR originated in a human donor with non-small cell lung cancer who had a partial response to radiotherapy plus ipilimumab. This sequence joins TRBV9 and TRBJ1-1; tentative D call: TRBD1 (5 bases). The specimen comprised peripheral blood, sampled from a patient treated with radiotherapy plus ipilimumab. CDR3 sequence: CASSERGKEFTEAFF. The CDR3, as DNA: TGTGCCAGCAGCGAAAGGGGTAAGGAGTTCACTGAAGCTTTCTTT.